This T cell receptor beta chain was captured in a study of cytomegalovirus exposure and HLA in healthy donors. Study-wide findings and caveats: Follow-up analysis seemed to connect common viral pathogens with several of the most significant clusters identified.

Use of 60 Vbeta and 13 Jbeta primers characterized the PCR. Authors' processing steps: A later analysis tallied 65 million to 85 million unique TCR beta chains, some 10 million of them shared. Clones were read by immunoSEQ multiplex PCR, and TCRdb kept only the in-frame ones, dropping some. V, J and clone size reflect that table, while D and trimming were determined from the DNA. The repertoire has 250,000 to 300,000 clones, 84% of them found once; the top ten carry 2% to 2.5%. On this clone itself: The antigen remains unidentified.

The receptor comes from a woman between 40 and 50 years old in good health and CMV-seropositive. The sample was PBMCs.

The CDR3 region has the DNA TGTGCCAGCAGTTACTCGAGGGCGAGTGGAAACACCATATATTTT. Translating gives CASSYSRASGNTIYF. V gene TRBV6-5 combines with J gene TRBJ1-3, with D hard to call. This CDR3 has 15 amino acids. V lost 0 bases to trimming and J lost 3 bases, with 9 bases between them. Germline V gives CDR1 MNHEY, CDR2 SVGAGI.